This T cell receptor (beta chain) was recovered during a study of T-cell memory formation after mild COVID-19. Findings and limits, study-wide: Day 15 to 85 contracting clones showed balanced CD4/CD8; day 15 to 37 expanders favored CD4+.

In the case of this clonotype: Its antigen is unidentified.

TCRdb itself ran the 5' RACE reads through MiXCR, one entry per CDR3 protein. The table records fewer than 200,000 distinct CDR3 sequences, approximately 18% of them present only once. CDR1 MNHNS and CDR2 SASEGT come from the germline V gene. The J segment lost 2 bases and the V segment lost 6 bases, leaving 7 bases of the junction unmatched. The CDR3 totals 16 residues. The sequencing input was PBMCs or a T cell subset sorted from them (not recorded which). This receptor was obtained from a man in his late teens or twenties who had mild COVID-19 (a few samples of this study predate the infection). Cell type and time point are not known. This chain uses TRBV6-1 with TRBJ1-5, with 10 bases that match TRBD1. CDR3 in DNA: TGTGCCAGCAGCGGACAGGGGGTGATTGGCAATCAGCCCCAGCATTTT. This codes for CASSGQGVIGNQPQHF.